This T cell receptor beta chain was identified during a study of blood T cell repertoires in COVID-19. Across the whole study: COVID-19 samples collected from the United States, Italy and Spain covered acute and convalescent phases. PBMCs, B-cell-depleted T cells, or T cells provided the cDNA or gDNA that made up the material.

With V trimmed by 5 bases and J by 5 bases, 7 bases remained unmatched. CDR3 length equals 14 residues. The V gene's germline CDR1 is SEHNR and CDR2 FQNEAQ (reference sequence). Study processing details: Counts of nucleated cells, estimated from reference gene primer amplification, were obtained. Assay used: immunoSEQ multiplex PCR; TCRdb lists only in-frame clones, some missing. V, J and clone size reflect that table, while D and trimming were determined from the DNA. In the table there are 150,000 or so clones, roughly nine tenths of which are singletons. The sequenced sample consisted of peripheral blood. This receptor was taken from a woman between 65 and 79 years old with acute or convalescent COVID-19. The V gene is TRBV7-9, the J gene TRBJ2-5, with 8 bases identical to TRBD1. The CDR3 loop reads CASSPRGPGETQYF. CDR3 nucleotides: TGTGCCAGCAGCCCCAGGGGGCCTGGTGAGACCCAGTACTTC.